This is a list of T cell receptor beta chains from one sample in a study of cytomegalovirus exposure and HLA in healthy donors. Here immunoSEQ multiplex PCR was the method, and the copy in TCRdb shows in-frame clones only, minus some. Of 65,000 to 75,000 clones listed, approximately 94% were seen once; the top ten hold 3.2%. The sequenced material came from PBMCs. Receptors originate from a woman aged 18-29 years in good health and CMV-seropositive. Both conserved end residues are part of each CDR3. Only some rows state a clone size, as once, few, many or a class for expanded clones.

CDR3	V	size	J
CASSRLGTGGLNSPLHF	TRBV28	NA	TRBJ1-6
CASRPSRGLNTEAFF	TRBV5-7	NA	TRBJ1-1
CASSQESSAGNTIYF	TRBV14	NA	TRBJ1-3
CASSLRGHRTSPLHF	TRBV5-6	NA	TRBJ1-6
CASSQDRGPYEQYF	TRBV11-2	once	TRBJ2-7
CASSPTSGKHYYNEQFF	TRBV7-6	once	TRBJ2-1
CASSYRGGAGELFF	TRBV6-5	NA	TRBJ2-2
CASRLGLANEKLFF	TRBV6-1	NA	TRBJ1-4
CASSWGTGTSGADTDTQYF	TRBV5-1	NA	TRBJ2-3
CASSSVAGGLTYEQFF	TRBV7-9	NA	TRBJ2-1
CASRPRHYTGELFF	TRBV19	NA	TRBJ2-2
CASSEYRGPYYGYTF	TRBV5-4	NA	TRBJ1-2
CASSVFNRGLQETQYF	TRBV2	NA	TRBJ2-5
CASWTGGSYEQYF	TRBV27	once	TRBJ2-7
CASSELGPTKETQYF	TRBV6-1	NA	TRBJ2-5
CASSLDDRDPTDTQYF	TRBV7-9	NA	TRBJ2-3
CASSPTSGQGYEQYF	TRBV7-2	NA	TRBJ2-7
CASSPTTAGNNEQFF	TRBV6-1	NA	TRBJ2-1
CASSGPGTGELETQYF	TRBV28	NA	TRBJ2-5